This TCR beta chain originates from a study of blood T cell repertoires in COVID-19. At the level of the study: T cells, B-cell-depleted T cells, or PBMCs provided the cDNA or gDNA that served as material.

Assay: immunoSEQ multiplex PCR; the TCRdb copy retains only in-frame clones and omits some. Of fewer than 350,000 clones in the sample, almost 85% are singletons; the top ten hold roughly 7%. This CDR3 is built from 14 residues. Trimming cost V 4 bases and J 0 bases, with 9 bases left between them. CDR1 LGHNA and CDR2 YNFKEQ come from the germline V gene. This receptor was obtained from a human donor in a cohort sampled during active COVID-19. The sample consisted of peripheral blood. The rearrangement links TRBV4-2 to TRBJ1-2; no definite D call. This chain's CDR3 is CASSRELTNYGYTF. The CDR3 DNA reads TGTGCCAGCAGCCGGGAGCTTACTAACTATGGCTACACCTTC.